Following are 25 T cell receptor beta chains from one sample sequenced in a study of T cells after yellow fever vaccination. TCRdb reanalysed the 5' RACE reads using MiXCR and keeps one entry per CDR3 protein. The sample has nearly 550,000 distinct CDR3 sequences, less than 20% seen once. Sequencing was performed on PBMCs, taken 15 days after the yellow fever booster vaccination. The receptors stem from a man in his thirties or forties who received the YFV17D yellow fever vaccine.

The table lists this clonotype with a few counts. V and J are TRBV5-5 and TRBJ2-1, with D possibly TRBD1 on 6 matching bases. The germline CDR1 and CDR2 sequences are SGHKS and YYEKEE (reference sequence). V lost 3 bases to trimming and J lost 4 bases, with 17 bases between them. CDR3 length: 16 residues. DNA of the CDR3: TGTGCCAGCAGCTCGGGGCTTAGGCAGGGGTACAATGAGCAGTTCTTC. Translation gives CASSSGLRQGYNEQFF.

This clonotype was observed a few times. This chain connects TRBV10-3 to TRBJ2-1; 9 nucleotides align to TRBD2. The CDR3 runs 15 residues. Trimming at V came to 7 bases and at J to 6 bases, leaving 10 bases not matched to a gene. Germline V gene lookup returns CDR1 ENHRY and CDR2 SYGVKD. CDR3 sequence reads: CAITNDVTSGNEQFF. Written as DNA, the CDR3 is TGTGCCATCACCAATGATGTGACTAGCGGCAATGAGCAGTTCTTC.

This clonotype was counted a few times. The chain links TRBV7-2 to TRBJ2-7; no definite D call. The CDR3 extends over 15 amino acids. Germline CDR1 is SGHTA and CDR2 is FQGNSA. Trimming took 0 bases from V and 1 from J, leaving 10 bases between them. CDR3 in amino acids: CASSLAWSSSYEQYF. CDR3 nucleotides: TGTGCCAGCAGCTTAGCGTGGAGCTCTTCCTACGAGCAGTACTTC.

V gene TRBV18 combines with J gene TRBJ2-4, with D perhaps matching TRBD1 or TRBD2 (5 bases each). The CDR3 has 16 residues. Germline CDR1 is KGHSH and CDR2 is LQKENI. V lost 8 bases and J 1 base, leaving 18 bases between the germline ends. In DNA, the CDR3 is TGTGCCAGCGCCCGGGACCAGGCCCTGGCCAAAAACATTCAGTACTTC. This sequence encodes CASARDQALAKNIQYF.

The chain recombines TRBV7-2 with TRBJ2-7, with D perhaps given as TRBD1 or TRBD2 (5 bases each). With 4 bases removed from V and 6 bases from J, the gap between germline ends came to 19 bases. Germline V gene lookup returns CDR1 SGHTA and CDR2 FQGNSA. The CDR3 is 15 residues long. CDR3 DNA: TGTGCCAGCAGCTCCACCGGGACCCTGAATCGCGAGCAGTACTTC. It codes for CASSSTGTLNREQYF.

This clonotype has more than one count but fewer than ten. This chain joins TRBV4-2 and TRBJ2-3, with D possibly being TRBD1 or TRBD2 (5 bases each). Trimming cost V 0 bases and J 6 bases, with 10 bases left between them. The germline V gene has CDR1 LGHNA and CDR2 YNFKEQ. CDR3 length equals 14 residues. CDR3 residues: CASSQDGTLDTQYF. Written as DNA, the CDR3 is TGTGCCAGCAGCCAAGATGGGACGTTGGATACGCAGTATTTT.

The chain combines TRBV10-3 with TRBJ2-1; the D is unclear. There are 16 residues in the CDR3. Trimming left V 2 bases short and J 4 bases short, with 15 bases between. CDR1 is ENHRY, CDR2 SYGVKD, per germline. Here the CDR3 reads CAISEGRGRAYNEQFF. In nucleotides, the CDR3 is TGTGCCATCAGTGAGGGAAGAGGACGAGCGTACAATGAGCAGTTCTTC.

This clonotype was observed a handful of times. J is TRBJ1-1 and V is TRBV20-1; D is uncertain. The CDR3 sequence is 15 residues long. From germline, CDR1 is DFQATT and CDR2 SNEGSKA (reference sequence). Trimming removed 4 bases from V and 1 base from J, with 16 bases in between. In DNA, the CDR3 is TGCAGTGCTAATAAGCCCGGTGGACGGAACACTGAAGCTTTCTTT. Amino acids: CSANKPGGRNTEAFF.

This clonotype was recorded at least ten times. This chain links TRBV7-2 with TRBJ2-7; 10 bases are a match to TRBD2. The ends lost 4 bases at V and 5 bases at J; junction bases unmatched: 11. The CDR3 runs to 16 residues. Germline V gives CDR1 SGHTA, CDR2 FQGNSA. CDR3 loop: CASSSLAGTSVDEQYF. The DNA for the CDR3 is TGTGCCAGCAGCTCCCTCGCCGGGACTAGCGTCGACGAGCAGTACTTC.

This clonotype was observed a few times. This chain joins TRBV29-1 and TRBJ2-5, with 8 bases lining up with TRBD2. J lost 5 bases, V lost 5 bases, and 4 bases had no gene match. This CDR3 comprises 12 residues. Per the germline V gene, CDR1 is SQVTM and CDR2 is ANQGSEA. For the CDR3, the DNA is TGCAGCGTTTTAGCGGGGAGTGAGACCCAGTACTTC. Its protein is CSVLAGSETQYF.

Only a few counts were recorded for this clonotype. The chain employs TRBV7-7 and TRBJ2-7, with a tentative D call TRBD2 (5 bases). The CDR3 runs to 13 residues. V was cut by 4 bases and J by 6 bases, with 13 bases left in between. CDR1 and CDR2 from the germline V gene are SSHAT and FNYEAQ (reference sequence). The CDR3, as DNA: TGTGCCAGCAGCTGGACGGAGGTGGGCGAGCAGTACTTC. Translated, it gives CASSWTEVGEQYF.

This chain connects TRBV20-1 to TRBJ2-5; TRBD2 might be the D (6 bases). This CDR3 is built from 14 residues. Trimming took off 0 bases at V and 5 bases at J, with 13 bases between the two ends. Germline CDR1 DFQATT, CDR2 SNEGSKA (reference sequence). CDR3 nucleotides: TGCAGTGCTAGAGATTGGACGGGGGTGGAGACCCAGTACTTC. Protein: CSARDWTGVETQYF.

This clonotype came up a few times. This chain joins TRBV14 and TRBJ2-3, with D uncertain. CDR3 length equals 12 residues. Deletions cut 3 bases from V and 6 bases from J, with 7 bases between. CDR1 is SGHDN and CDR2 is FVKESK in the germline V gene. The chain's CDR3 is CASSHAWDTQYF. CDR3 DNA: TGTGCCAGCAGCCACGCCTGGGATACGCAGTATTTT.

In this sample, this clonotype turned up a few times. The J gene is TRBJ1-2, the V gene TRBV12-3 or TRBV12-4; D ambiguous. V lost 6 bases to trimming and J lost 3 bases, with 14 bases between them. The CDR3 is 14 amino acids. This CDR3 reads CASSSRWRYYGYTF. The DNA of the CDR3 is TGTGCCAGCAGCTCCCGGTGGAGGTACTATGGCTACACCTTC.

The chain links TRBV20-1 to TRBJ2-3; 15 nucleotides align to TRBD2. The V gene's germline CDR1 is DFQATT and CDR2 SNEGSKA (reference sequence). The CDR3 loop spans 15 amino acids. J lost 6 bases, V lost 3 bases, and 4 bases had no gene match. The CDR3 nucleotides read TGCAGTGCTAGTGGGACTAGCGGGAGGCGGGATACGCAGTATTTT. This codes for CSASGTSGRRDTQYF.

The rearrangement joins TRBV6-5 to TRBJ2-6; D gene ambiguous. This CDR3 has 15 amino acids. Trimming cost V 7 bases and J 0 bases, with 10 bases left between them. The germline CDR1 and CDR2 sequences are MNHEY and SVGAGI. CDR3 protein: CASTTVLSGANVLTF. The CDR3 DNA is TGTGCCAGCACCACCGTACTCTCTGGGGCCAACGTCCTGACTTTC.

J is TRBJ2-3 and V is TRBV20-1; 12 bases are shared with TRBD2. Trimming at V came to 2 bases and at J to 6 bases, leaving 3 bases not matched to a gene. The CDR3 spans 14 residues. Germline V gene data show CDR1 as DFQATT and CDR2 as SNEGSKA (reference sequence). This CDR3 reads CSARLLAGGDTQYF. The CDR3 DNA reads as TGCAGTGCTAGATTACTAGCGGGAGGTGATACGCAGTATTTT.

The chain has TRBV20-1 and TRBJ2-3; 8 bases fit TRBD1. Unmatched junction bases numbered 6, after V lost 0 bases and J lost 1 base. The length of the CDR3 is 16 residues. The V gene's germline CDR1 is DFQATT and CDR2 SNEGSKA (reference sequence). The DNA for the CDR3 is TGCAGTGCTAGAGAGCTCGACAGGGGCGGCACAGATACGCAGTATTTT. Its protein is CSARELDRGGTDTQYF.

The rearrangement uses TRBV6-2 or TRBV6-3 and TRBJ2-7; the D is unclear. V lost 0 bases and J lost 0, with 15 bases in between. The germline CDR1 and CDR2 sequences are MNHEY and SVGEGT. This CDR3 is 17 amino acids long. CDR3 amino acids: CASSYSTLLDPSYEQYF. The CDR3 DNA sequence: TGTGCCAGCAGTTACTCGACCCTACTGGACCCCTCCTACGAGCAGTACTTC.

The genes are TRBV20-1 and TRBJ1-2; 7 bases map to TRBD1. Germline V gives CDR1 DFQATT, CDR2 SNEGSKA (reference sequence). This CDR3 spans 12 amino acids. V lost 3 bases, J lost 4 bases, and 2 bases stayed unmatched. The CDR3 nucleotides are TGCAGTGCTAGGTGGGACAGCTATGGCTACACCTTC. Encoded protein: CSARWDSYGYTF.

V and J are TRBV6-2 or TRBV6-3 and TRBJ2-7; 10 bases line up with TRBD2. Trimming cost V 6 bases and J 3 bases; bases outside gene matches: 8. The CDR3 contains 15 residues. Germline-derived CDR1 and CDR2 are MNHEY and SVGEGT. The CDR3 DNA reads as TGTGCCAGCAGCTCCCTGAGACTAGCGGGCTACGAGCAGTACTTC. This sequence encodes CASSSLRLAGYEQYF.

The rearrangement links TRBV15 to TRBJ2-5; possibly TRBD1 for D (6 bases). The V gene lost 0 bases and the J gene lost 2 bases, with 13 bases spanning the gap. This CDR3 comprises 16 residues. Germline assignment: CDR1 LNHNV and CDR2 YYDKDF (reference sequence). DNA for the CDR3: TGTGCCACCAGCAGAGATTCCGGCAGGGGACAAGAGACCCAGTACTTC. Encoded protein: CATSRDSGRGQETQYF.

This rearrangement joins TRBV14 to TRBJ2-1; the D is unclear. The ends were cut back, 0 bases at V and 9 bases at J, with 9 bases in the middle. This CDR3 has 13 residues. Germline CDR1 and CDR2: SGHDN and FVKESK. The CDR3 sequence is CASSQEVRTEQFF. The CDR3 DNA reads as TGTGCCAGCAGCCAAGAAGTACGTACTGAGCAGTTCTTC.

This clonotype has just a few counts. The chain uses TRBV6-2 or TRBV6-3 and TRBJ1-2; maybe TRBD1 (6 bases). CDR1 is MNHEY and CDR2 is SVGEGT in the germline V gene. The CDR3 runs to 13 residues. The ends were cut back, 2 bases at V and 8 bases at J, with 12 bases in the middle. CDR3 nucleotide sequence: TGTGCCAGCAGTTACACCAGGGGAGGCGGCTACACCTTC. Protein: CASSYTRGGGYTF.

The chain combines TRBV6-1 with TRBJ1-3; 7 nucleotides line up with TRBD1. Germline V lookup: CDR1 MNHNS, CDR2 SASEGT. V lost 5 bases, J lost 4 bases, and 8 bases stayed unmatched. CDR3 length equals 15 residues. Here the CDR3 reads CASSPDRDTGNTIYF. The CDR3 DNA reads TGTGCCAGCAGTCCCGACAGGGACACGGGAAACACCATATATTTT.